This T cell receptor (beta chain) was identified in a study of blood T cell repertoires in COVID-19. Sequencing was performed with immunoSEQ multiplex PCR; in TCRdb, only in-frame clones are kept and a portion is missing. This table has around 400,000 clones, around nine tenths appearing once. The receptor comes from a woman under 30 who had been exposed to COVID-19. Specimen: PBMCs or T cells enriched from blood (not recorded which).

The chain's CDR3 is CASSLALGTGTNEQFF. For the CDR3, the DNA is TGTGCCAGCAGCTTAGCTCTTGGGACAGGGACCAATGAGCAGTTCTTC. J is TRBJ2-1 and V is TRBV7-9, with 9 positions matching TRBD1. The CDR3 is made up of 16 amino acids. V shed 0 bases and J 6 bases; nucleotides not matched to a gene: 6. CDR1 is SEHNR, CDR2 FQNEAQ, per germline (reference sequence).